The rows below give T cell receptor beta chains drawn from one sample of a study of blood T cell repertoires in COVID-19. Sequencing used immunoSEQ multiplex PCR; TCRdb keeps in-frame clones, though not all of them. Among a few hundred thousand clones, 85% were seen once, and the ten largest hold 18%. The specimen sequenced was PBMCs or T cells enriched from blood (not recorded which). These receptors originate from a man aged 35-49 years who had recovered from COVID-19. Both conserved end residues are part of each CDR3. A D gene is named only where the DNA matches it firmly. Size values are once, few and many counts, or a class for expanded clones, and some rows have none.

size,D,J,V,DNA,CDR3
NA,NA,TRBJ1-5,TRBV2,TGTGCCAGCAGTGAAGGGGGGCTTGGCAATCAGCCCCAGCATTTT,CASSEGGLGNQPQHF
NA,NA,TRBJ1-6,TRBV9,TGTGCCAGCAGCGTTTTAGACAGGAATTCACCCCTCCACTTT,CASSVLDRNSPLHF
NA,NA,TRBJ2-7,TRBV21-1,TGTGCCAGCAGCAAAGTCGGGCAGGGCGTAGGCTACGAGCAGTACTTC,CASSKVGQGVGYEQYF
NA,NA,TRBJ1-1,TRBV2,TGTGCCAGCAGTGAGTGGCAGGTGAACACTGAAGCTTTCTTT,CASSEWQVNTEAFF
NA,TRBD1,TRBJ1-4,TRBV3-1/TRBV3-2,TGTGCCAGCAGCACCTGGGACAGGGGGCGAACAACTAATGAAAAACTGTTTTTT,CASSTWDRGRTTNEKLFF
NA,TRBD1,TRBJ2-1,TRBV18,TGTGCCAGCTCACGGGACAGGGTTGAGCAGTTCTTC,CASSRDRVEQFF
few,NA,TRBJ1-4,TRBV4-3,TGCGCCAGCAGCCAAGACCACGGGGAGAGTAGGGAAAAACTGTTTTTT,CASSQDHGESREKLFF
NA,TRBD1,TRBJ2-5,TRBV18,TGTGCCAGCTCACCGGGACAGGGAAGAAGGCAAGAGACCCAGTACTTC,CASSPGQGRRQETQYF
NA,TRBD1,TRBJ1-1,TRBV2,TGTGCCAGCAGTCAGGACAGGGGGATTTTGGCTTTCTTT,CASSQDRGILAFF
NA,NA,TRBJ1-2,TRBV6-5,TGTGCCAGCAGTTACTCGAAGGTAGCCTATGGCTACACCTTC,CASSYSKVAYGYTF
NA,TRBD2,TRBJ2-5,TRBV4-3,TGCGCCAGCAGCCAAATTGGGAGGGAAAAGACCCAGTACTTC,CASSQIGREKTQYF
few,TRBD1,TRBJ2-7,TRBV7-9,TGTGCCAGCAGCAAGGGTCCAGGGGGCTCCTACGAGCAGTACTTC,CASSKGPGGSYEQYF
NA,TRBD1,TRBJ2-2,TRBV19,TGTGCCAGTATCGCGCAGGGGGTAGTCGGGGAGCTGTTTTTT,CASIAQGVVGELFF
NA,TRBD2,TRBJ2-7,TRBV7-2,TGTGCCAGCAGCTCTAGCGGAAACTCCTACGAGCAGTACTTC,CASSSSGNSYEQYF
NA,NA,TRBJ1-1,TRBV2,TGTGCCAGCAGCCCTCTACAGGGTATGAACACTGAAGCTTTCTTT,CASSPLQGMNTEAFF
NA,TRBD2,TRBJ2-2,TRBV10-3,TGTGCCATCAGTGAGCCGGGACTAGCGGGGGCGAACACCGGGGAGCTGTTTTTT,CAISEPGLAGANTGELFF
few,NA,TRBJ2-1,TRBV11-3,TGTGCCAGCAGCTTAGCAGGACTGAATAATGAGCAGTTCTTC,CASSLAGLNNEQFF
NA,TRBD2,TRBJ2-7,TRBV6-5,TGTGCCAGCAGGGCTAGCGGGGCCTACGAGCAGTACTTC,CASRASGAYEQYF
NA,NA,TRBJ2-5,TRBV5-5,TGTGCCAGCAGCTTGGTGGCAGAAGAGACCCAGTACTTC,CASSLVAEETQYF
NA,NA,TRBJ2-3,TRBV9,TGTGCCAGCAGCGTAGGTCAGTACGGACAGGGAGGGACAGATACGCAGTATTTT,CASSVGQYGQGGTDTQYF
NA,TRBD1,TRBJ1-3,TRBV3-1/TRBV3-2,TGTGCCAGCAGCCAAGAAAGAGGGGGCCTGGGCGGAAACACCATATATTTT,CASSQERGGLGGNTIYF
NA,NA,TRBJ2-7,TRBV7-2,TGTGCCAGCAGCTTAGAGATGGGGCTAATCTACGAGCAGTACTTC,CASSLEMGLIYEQYF
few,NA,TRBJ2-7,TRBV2,TGTGCCAGCATTGGGGAGCAGGTTGCCTACGAGCAGTACTTC,CASIGEQVAYEQYF
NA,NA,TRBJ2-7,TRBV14,TGTGCCAGCAGCCAAGATTGGGTCGGAGACGAGCAGTACTTC,CASSQDWVGDEQYF